The clone carrying this T cell receptor beta chain was found a few times. Its antigen is unidentified. This sample stems from a study of identical twins' blood T cells. Trimming took 6 bases from V and 1 from J; bases not matched to a gene: 8. The CDR3 extends over 16 amino acids. General observations from the study: Twins shared about as many clonotypes as their cloneset sizes predicted. Twin similarity might stem from environmental factors, not only genetics.

In the original workflow: Each library had about 2.2 to 3.6 million CDR3 reads and about 85,000 to nearly 500,000 clonotypes. TCRdb redid the calling of the 5' RACE reads with MiXCR, one entry per CDR3 protein. The V and J calls were determined by TCRdb, not by the authors. Among hundreds of thousands of distinct CDR3 sequences listed, roughly 30% were seen once. Donors were six healthy women in three monozygous twin pairs. The origin of this receptor is a woman between 18 and 55 years old in good health. The J gene is TRBJ1-1, the V gene TRBV12-3 or TRBV12-4, with 10 bases that match TRBD1. Sequenced material: PBMCs. CDR3: CASSRGQGFANTEAFF. CDR3 in DNA: TGTGCCAGCAGCCGGGGACAGGGGTTCGCGAACACTGAAGCTTTCTTT.